These T cell receptor beta chains were read from a single sample in a study of blood T cell repertoires in COVID-19. The table came from immunoSEQ multiplex PCR; TCRdb's copy has only in-frame clones and leaves some out. The sample lists approximately 390,000 clones; around 91% were seen once. Sequenced input: peripheral blood. The receptors stem from a young man with active or convalescent COVID-19. The conserved cysteine and the conserved F or W are not part of the CDR3 here.

J: TRBJ2-2; V: TRBV7-3; CDR3: ASSFDTTGELF
J: TRBJ1-5; V: TRBV6-5; CDR3: ASSPFTGSQPQH
J: TRBJ1-3; V: TRBV3-1/TRBV3-2; CDR3: ASSPYGQGADTIY
J: TRBJ2-7; V: TRBV12-3/TRBV12-4; CDR3: ASRQRQGYEQY
J: TRBJ1-2; V: TRBV28; CDR3: ASSFRLSGNYGYT
J: TRBJ1-2; V: TRBV5-1; CDR3: ASRLGQGSYGYT
J: TRBJ2-1; V: TRBV27; CDR3: ATWDRDVQLEQF
J: TRBJ2-3; V: TRBV9; CDR3: ASSGQGVGDTQY
J: TRBJ2-2; V: TRBV6-5; CDR3: ATKPAGTNTGELF
J: TRBJ2-3; V: TRBV27; CDR3: ASSSGLAGGSDTQY
J: TRBJ2-1; V: TRBV19; CDR3: ASSPLAGQDEQF
J: TRBJ2-7; V: TRBV7-9; CDR3: ASSAQTGGYYEQY
J: TRBJ1-5; V: TRBV19; CDR3: ASSIGQTYSNQPQH
J: TRBJ2-2; V: TRBV19; CDR3: ASSKRGQGSSNTGELF
J: TRBJ1-4; V: TRBV2; CDR3: ASTPPGANEKLF
J: TRBJ2-7; V: TRBV4-3; CDR3: ASSQERGQPLISYEQY
J: TRBJ2-7; V: TRBV9; CDR3: ASSVGGTTNYEQY
J: TRBJ2-1; V: TRBV19; CDR3: ASSFQTYNEQF
J: TRBJ2-1; V: TRBV24-1; CDR3: ATSDFSGRTFSSYNEQF
J: TRBJ2-5; V: TRBV11-1; CDR3: ASTVDGDRETQY